Listed here is a single TCR beta chain. This PCR relied on a set of 60 Vbeta primers and 13 Jbeta primers. Assay: immunoSEQ multiplex PCR; the TCRdb copy retains only in-frame clones and omits some. The data hold roughly 120,000 clones, with over 70% observed a single time. This entry is derived from a study of cytomegalovirus exposure and HLA in healthy donors. This TCR was recovered from a woman aged 18 to 35 in good health and CMV-seronegative. Sequenced sample: PBMCs.

Here the CDR3 reads CAISEGQGSGNTIYF. The CDR3 DNA reads as TGTGCCATCAGTGAGGGACAGGGCTCTGGAAACACCATATATTTT. This chain links TRBV10-3 with TRBJ1-3; 8 bases are a match to TRBD1. V shed 2 bases and J 0 bases; nucleotides not matched to a gene: 0. The CDR3 length is 15 residues. CDR1 is ENHRY, CDR2 SYGVKD, per germline.